This entry is about one T cell receptor beta chain. These data originate in a study of CD8+CD57+ T cells in acquired aplastic anemia. At the level of the study: An average of 3.2 ug of DNA was obtained from sorted CD4+ and CD8+ cells.

CDR3 length: 17 amino acids. CDR1 MNHEY and CDR2 SVGEGT come from the germline V gene. Trimming cost V 1 base and J 3 bases, with 16 bases left between them. TCR beta VDJ combinations and CDR3 sequences were profiled from genomic DNA. Using its own MiXCR run on the reads, TCRdb lists one record per CDR3 protein. The data hold some 240,000 distinct CDR3 sequences, with about 37% observed a single time. V is TRBV6-2 or TRBV6-3 and J is TRBJ1-5, with D unclear. The sequence was collected from a human donor in good health, serving as a control. Sequenced material: sorted CD4+, CD8+, or CD8+CD57+ T cells (not recorded which) from PBMCs. CDR3: CASSYLLGNRINQPQHF. As DNA, the CDR3 is TGTGCCAGCAGTTACTTGCTTGGCAACAGAATCAATCAGCCCCAGCATTTT.